The 23 T cell receptor beta chains presented below share a single source sample, sequenced in a study of shared clonotypes between healthy human individuals. Produced via immunoSEQ multiplex PCR; TCRdb's table is partial and in-frame only. The data contain 950,000 to 1,100,000 clones, roughly 70% of them singletons. The material sequenced was memory CD4+ T cells sorted from blood. Indicated subset: CD45RA-negative fraction. Receptor source: a man aged 18 to 30 in good health.

The rearrangement uses TRBV10-3 and TRBJ2-2; TRBD1 or TRBD2 may be the D gene (5 bases each). In germline, CDR1 is ENHRY, CDR2 SYGVKD. This CDR3 has 13 amino acids. CDR3 amino acids: CGARDGNTGELFF. CDR3 nucleotide sequence: TGTGGCGCAAGGGACGGCAACACCGGGGAGCTGTTTTTT.

The chain joins TRBV10-1 to TRBJ2-5; 7 bases fit TRBD2. Germline trimming cut 6 bases from V and 1 base from J; bases unmatched to any gene: 8. Germline-derived CDR1 and CDR2 are WNHNN and SYGVQD (reference sequence). The CDR3 totals 15 residues. The CDR3 loop reads CASSPGSGVQETQYF. The CDR3 coding sequence is TGCGCCAGCAGCCCTGGGAGCGGGGTCCAAGAGACCCAGTACTTC.

The chain links TRBV2 to TRBJ1-6; D may be TRBD1 (5 bases). This CDR3 is built from 16 residues. Trimming stripped 6 bases from V and 0 bases from J, with 12 bases between. Germline lookup yields CDR1 SNHLY and CDR2 FYNNEI. The chain's CDR3 is CASSPTGTSYNSPLHF. DNA for the CDR3: TGTGCCAGCAGCCCAACAGGCACCTCCTATAATTCACCCCTCCACTTT.

The rearrangement uses TRBV11-3 and TRBJ2-1, with D uncertain. CDR3 length equals 15 residues. Trimming took off 5 bases at V and 1 base at J, with 12 bases between the two ends. Germline values: CDR1 SGHNT, CDR2 YENEEA. The CDR3 sequence: CASSPQAGSYNEQFF. CDR3 coding DNA: TGTGCCAGCAGCCCGCAGGCAGGTTCCTACAATGAGCAGTTCTTC.

The chain is built from TRBV11-2 and TRBJ1-4; no clear D. Germline loops: CDR1 SGHAT, CDR2 FQNNGV. This CDR3 has 14 residues. Deletions cut 5 bases from V and 5 bases from J, with 12 bases between. The CDR3 DNA reads TGTGCCAGCAGCCCGCGACAAGGGAATGAAAAACTGTTTTTT. Translating gives CASSPRQGNEKLFF.

The rearrangement joins TRBV21-1 to TRBJ2-7; the D segment call TRBD2 is taken from the table without a DNA check. TRBV21-1 is a pseudogene locus. The CDR3 totals 15 residues. CDR3 DNA: TGTGCCAGCAGCAAAGCCCCGGGGATCTCCTACGAGCAGTACTTC. This encodes CASSKAPGISYEQYF.

CDR3 sequence: CASSARSGGETQYF. The CDR3 bases are TGTGCCAGCAGCGCTAGGTCGGGAGGCGAGACCCAGTACTTC. The J gene is TRBJ2-5, the V gene TRBV11-2, with TRBD2 matching over 7 bases. Germline CDR1 is SGHAT and CDR2 is FQNNGV. The CDR3 extends over 14 amino acids. Losses at the gene ends were 5 bases for V and 5 bases for J; bases not matched to a gene: 8.

The V call is TRBV9, the J call TRBJ2-2, with D possibly TRBD2 on 5 matching bases. Germline CDR1 and CDR2: SGDLS and YYNGEE. V gave up 0 bases and J gave up 0 bases, with 9 bases separating them. This CDR3 is built from 16 residues. The CDR3 DNA reads as TGTGCCAGCAGCGTAGGATCCGGGACGAACACCGGGGAGCTGTTTTTT. Translating it yields CASSVGSGTNTGELFF.

V usage is TRBV11-3 and J usage is TRBJ2-1; 7 bases map to TRBD1. V lost 5 bases, J lost 8 bases, and 9 bases stayed unmatched. This CDR3 region has 14 residues. CDR1 and CDR2 (germline): SGHNT, YENEEA. The CDR3 reads CASSPRDRPYEQFF. The CDR3 coding sequence is TGTGCCAGCAGCCCCAGGGACAGACCTTATGAGCAGTTCTTC.

Turning to this clone: This CDR3 is also generated by other DNA sequences in the sample. The V and J genes are TRBV7-9 and TRBJ2-3, with D unclear. The CDR3 loop spans 12 amino acids. Germline loops: CDR1 SEHNR, CDR2 FQNEAQ (reference sequence). Trimming removed 2 bases from V and 6 bases from J, with 6 bases in between. The DNA of the CDR3 is TGTGCCAGCAGCTTATCTACCGATACGCAGTATTTT. Translating it yields CASSLSTDTQYF.

The rearrangement joins TRBV9 to TRBJ1-4, with 7 bases identical to TRBD1. Germline-derived CDR1 and CDR2 are SGDLS and YYNGEE. V shed 3 bases and J 5 bases; nucleotides not matched to a gene: 4. This CDR3 is 14 amino acids long. The CDR3 region is CASSAPGQNEKLFF. CDR3 in DNA: TGTGCCAGCAGCGCTCCGGGACAGAATGAAAAACTGTTTTTT.

The V call is TRBV5-1, the J call TRBJ2-7, with TRBD1 matching 7 bases. The V and J ends lost 6 bases and 4 bases, in that order; junction bases with no gene match: 10. The CDR3 runs 14 residues. CDR1 SGHRS and CDR2 YFSETQ come from the germline V gene. The CDR3 sequence is CASTRTGVGYEQYF. The CDR3 DNA is TGCGCCAGCACCCGAACAGGGGTGGGATACGAGCAGTACTTC.

This clone was counted a few times. This chain uses TRBV5-4 with TRBJ1-4; a weak D match, TRBD1 (6 bases). There are 13 residues in the CDR3. V was clipped by 0 bases and J by 7 bases, with 7 bases between them. Per germline, CDR1 SGHNT and CDR2 YYREEE (reference sequence). CDR3 DNA sequence: TGTGCCAGCAGCTTGGACAGGGTTGAAAAACTGTTTTTT. This gives the protein CASSLDRVEKLFF.

As to this clone: Other DNA sequences from this sample encode an identical CDR3 as well. V is TRBV5-6 and J is TRBJ2-5; the D call may be TRBD1 or TRBD2 (5 bases each). V was clipped by 2 bases and J by 0 bases, with 8 bases between them. The CDR3 totals 14 residues. Germline V gene sequence: CDR1 SGHDT, CDR2 YYEEEE. The CDR3 DNA sequence: TGTGCCAGCAGCTTCGGGGCAGACCAAGAGACCCAGTACTTC. Protein sequence: CASSFGADQETQYF.

The chain recombines TRBV6-5 with TRBJ2-5; D assignment may be TRBD1 or TRBD2 (5 bases each). CDR1 is MNHEY and CDR2 is SVGAGI in the germline V gene. The CDR3 is made up of 16 amino acids. V lost 4 bases and J lost 3, with 18 bases in between. In DNA form, the CDR3 reads TGTGCCAGCAGTTCCAGAGGGACGCAGAAAGAAGAGACCCAGTACTTC. It encodes CASSSRGTQKEETQYF.

The rearrangement links TRBV5-1 to TRBJ2-7; D is ambiguous. This CDR3 spans 15 amino acids. Germline CDR1 reads SGHRS; CDR2 reads YFSETQ. With 4 bases removed from V and 0 bases from J, the gap between germline ends came to 14 bases. CDR3 in amino acids: CASSPRPKDSYEQYF. The CDR3 nucleotides read TGCGCCAGCAGCCCGAGACCGAAAGACTCCTACGAGCAGTACTTC.

On this clone itself: The identical CDR3 is also encoded by other nucleotide sequences in the sample. The rearrangement links TRBV27 to TRBJ2-1; 7 bases match TRBD2. This CDR3 comprises 14 residues. Germline loops: CDR1 MNHEY, CDR2 SMNVEV (reference sequence). With 8 bases clipped from V and 3 bases from J, the junction kept 7 bases outside the gene matches. CDR3 sequence: CASGMAGDYNEQFF. The CDR3 DNA is TGTGCCAGCGGCATGGCGGGAGACTACAATGAGCAGTTCTTC.

The genes are TRBV7-2 and TRBJ2-5, with 8 bases fitting TRBD1. This CDR3 has 16 amino acids. The V segment lost 3 bases and the J segment 3 bases; nucleotides outside the gene matches: 9. Germline CDR1 and CDR2: SGHTA and FQGNSA. The CDR3 DNA is TGTGCCAGCAGCTTCCCGGGACAGGCGTCTAAAGAGACCCAGTACTTC. It codes for CASSFPGQASKETQYF.

This rearrangement joins TRBV14 to TRBJ1-2; D gene unclear. V lost 1 base and J 0 bases, leaving 12 bases between the germline ends. CDR1 is SGHDN and CDR2 is FVKESK in the germline V gene. CDR3 length: 16 amino acids. DNA for the CDR3: TGTGCCAGCAGCCAAGGATCTCATGGCGCTAACTATGGCTACACCTTC. Translation gives CASSQGSHGANYGYTF.

This clone has a handful of counts. This chain uses TRBV2 with TRBJ2-1; D is perhaps TRBD1 or TRBD2 (5 bases each). The germline V gene encodes CDR1 SNHLY and CDR2 FYNNEI. V dropped 7 bases and J dropped 0 bases, with 22 bases sitting between them. This CDR3 has 18 amino acids. In DNA form, the CDR3 reads TGTGCCAGCAATAAGCGGAGGAAACAGGTTAGCTCCTACAATGAGCAGTTCTTC. This translates into CASNKRRKQVSSYNEQFF. The full variable domain, its missing parts supplied by reference TRBV2 and TRBJ2-1, is EPEVTQTPSHQVTQMGQEVILRCVPISNHLYFYWYRQILGQKVEFLVSFYNNEISEKSEIFDDQFSVERPDGSNFTLKIRSTKLEDSAMYFCASNKRRKQVSSYNEQFFGPGTRLTVL.

The CDR3 is CASSPSVGIGYGYTF. CDR3 nucleotides: TGTGCCAGCAGTCCCTCAGTGGGGATAGGCTATGGCTACACCTTC. V is TRBV28 and J is TRBJ1-2, with D hard to call. The germline CDR1 and CDR2 sequences are MDHEN and SYDVKM. The CDR3 runs 15 residues. V lost 5 bases and J lost 4, with 17 bases in between.

The V call is TRBV6-5, the J call TRBJ2-3; 9 bases are shared with TRBD2. Trimming took 4 bases from V and 4 from J; bases not matched to a gene: 6. CDR1 is MNHEY, CDR2 SVGAGI, per germline. The CDR3 is made up of 15 amino acids. The CDR3 nucleotides read TGTGCCAGCAGTTCTAATAGCGGGGGCGCAGATACGCAGTATTTT. Translating gives CASSSNSGGADTQYF.

This chain connects TRBV7-9 to TRBJ2-7; perhaps TRBD2 as D (6 bases). The CDR3 covers 14 residues. V was cut by 1 base and J by 6 bases, with 13 bases left in between. Germline-derived CDR1 and CDR2 are SEHNR and FQNEAQ (reference sequence). The CDR3 nucleotides are TGTGCCAGCAGCTTAGAAGGGGACTTAGCCGAGCAGTACTTC. Its translation is CASSLEGDLAEQYF.